The rows below give T cell receptor beta chains drawn from one sample of a study of neurological immune-mediated disorders. Each CDR3 protein gets one entry after TCRdb re-called the 5' RACE reads with MiXCR. The sample includes 65,000 to 95,000 distinct CDR3 sequences, less than 5.5% of them seen just once. Sequencing was performed on PBMCs. The receptor set was obtained from a woman in her 30s with multiple sclerosis. CDR3s include the opening cysteine and the closing phenylalanine or tryptophan. Each record gives: J gene, V gene, CDR3 protein.

TRBJ1-1	TRBV4-1	CASSQDYPDTEAFF
TRBJ1-1	TRBV7-2	CASSLSWNTEAFF
TRBJ2-3	TRBV20-1	CSARITLAGRFTDTQYF
TRBJ2-1	TRBV6-6	CASWTDYNEQFF
TRBJ2-2	TRBV5-6	CASSGGLRTGELFF
TRBJ1-6	TRBV6-1	CASSERDNSPLHF
TRBJ2-7	TRBV12-3/TRBV12-4	CASSPREGEQYF
TRBJ2-3	TRBV25-1	CASSVTGQRQGDTQYF
TRBJ2-3	TRBV10-3	CAISEVGGPDTQYF
TRBJ2-5	TRBV7-3	CASSPGLSPGGPGETQYF
TRBJ2-7	TRBV20-1	CSALWTSGTYEQYF
TRBJ1-5	TRBV7-2	CASSLSGNNQPQHF
TRBJ1-2	TRBV20-1	CSATEGAGGYTF
TRBJ2-5	TRBV5-1	CASSPAVFQETQYF
TRBJ1-1	TRBV12-3/TRBV12-4	CASSFSDTEAFF
TRBJ2-3	TRBV20-1	CSARAGAGSTDTQYF
TRBJ2-2	TRBV28	CASSPGQLVVELFF
TRBJ2-7	TRBV2	CASSEGTGYEQYF
TRBJ2-3	TRBV5-1	CASNLGGATTDTQYF
TRBJ1-2	TRBV7-9	CASSLGGDYGYTF
TRBJ2-5	TRBV20-1	CSASPDPQETQYF
TRBJ2-4	TRBV28	CASSTRKGKNIQYF
TRBJ1-4	TRBV3-1	CASSQGAHSEKLFF
TRBJ2-7	TRBV27	CASSLAPGLGNEQYF
TRBJ2-1	TRBV5-1	CASSLASGTYNEQFF
TRBJ1-1	TRBV5-1	CASSSRTGGNTEAFF
TRBJ2-7	TRBV20-1	CSATRDSSYEQYF
TRBJ1-1	TRBV5-1	CASSLGTGNTEAFF
TRBJ2-5	TRBV5-1	CASKSGQETQYF
TRBJ1-5	TRBV12-3/TRBV12-4	CASSPQQDQPQHF
TRBJ2-5	TRBV20-1	CSASPLAGWQETQYF
TRBJ2-2	TRBV6-5	CASSSLPGELFF
TRBJ2-7	TRBV18	CASSLLGQGPVSYEQYF
TRBJ1-6	TRBV2	CASSEWWDRGEANNSPLHF
TRBJ1-4	TRBV20-1	CSARILWGSNEKLFF
TRBJ2-7	TRBV15	CATSRGTGGYEQYF
TRBJ2-3	TRBV20-1	CSAKLGQGAATQYF
TRBJ1-1	TRBV12-3/TRBV12-4	CASSPTGPNTEAFF
TRBJ1-2	TRBV5-5	CASSLGNEGGYTF